This T cell receptor (beta chain) was sequenced during a study of T cells in tuberculosis. Study context: IGRA-negative adolescents, IGRA-positive adolescents with latent tuberculosis and adults with active tuberculosis formed this South African cohort.

The data were produced by immunoSEQ multiplex PCR, yet TCRdb's version contains in-frame clones alone and is incomplete. The table records about 33,000 clones, around 92% of them present only once. The sequenced sample was PBMCs. The source of this sequence is a donor aged 10 to 29 with latent tuberculosis or without tuberculosis infection. Some clones in this sample may be carry-over from other donors' samples.

The CDR3 protein is CAISKDRGRNEQFF. CDR3 in DNA: TGTGCCATCTCAAAGGACAGGGGCAGGAATGAGCAGTTCTTC. V gene TRBV10-3 combines with J gene TRBJ2-1; 9 positions agree with TRBD1. Germline values: CDR1 ENHRY, CDR2 SYGVKD. The CDR3 covers 14 residues. V lost 8 bases to trimming and J lost 7 bases; unmatched junction nucleotides: 9.